This TCR beta chain originates from a study of blood T cell repertoires in COVID-19. Study overall: Some COVID-19 samples were acute and others convalescent; all came from the United States, Italy and Spain. In each case, the material was cDNA or gDNA derived from T cells, B-cell-depleted T cells, or PBMCs.

Original processing notes: Using reference gene primer amplification, nucleated cell counts were estimated. The table came from immunoSEQ multiplex PCR; TCRdb's copy has only in-frame clones and leaves some out. V and J calls and clone size follow that table, whereas D and trimming were derived from the DNA. The top ten hold 7.5% to 9.5% of the sample, which has some 100,000 clones, just over 85% seen once. The sequencing input was peripheral blood. The clonotype comes from a woman in her 70s with acute or convalescent COVID-19.

The CDR3 DNA reads TGTGCCAGCAGCTTAGGTTTATATCCCGGGGAGCTGTTTTTT. Translation gives CASSLGLYPGELFF. The chain links TRBV11-2 to TRBJ2-2; D not certain. V dropped 1 base and J dropped 6 bases, with 9 bases sitting between them. CDR3 size: 14 residues. CDR1 is SGHAT and CDR2 is FQNNGV in the germline V gene.